Below, 23 T cell receptor beta chains from the same sample are listed, as sequenced in a study of T cell clonality in common variable immunodeficiency. Study-level results: In common variable immunodeficiency, TCR beta chains reportedly carried fewer deletions and N-nucleotide insertions.

Their antigens remain unidentified. Assay: immunoSEQ multiplex PCR; the TCRdb copy retains only in-frame clones and omits some. This sample has 25,000 to 35,000 clones, each found more than once. The sample taken for sequencing was peripheral blood mononuclear cells. The receptors were gathered from a human donor with common variable immunodeficiency.

This clone was detected a few times. The read ends 3 residues before the CDR3 terminus; that terminus is restored from the germline J gene. The chain recombines TRBV11-1 with TRBJ2-5, with no clear D. Trimming removed 2 bases at V and 2 bases at J, with 9 bases between. Germline CDR1 SGHAT, CDR2 FQDESV (reference sequence). This CDR3 spans 14 amino acids. The chain's CDR3 is CASSLQQPQETQYF. The part of the CDR3 DNA that was read is TGTGCCAGCAGCTTACAACAGCCACAAGAGACC.

Concerning this clone itself: The CDR3 end is not reached by the read, which stops 3 residues before it; the germline J gene fills it in. The chain has TRBV6-2 or TRBV6-3 and TRBJ2-5; 8 bases are a match to TRBD2. The CDR3 has 14 amino acids. The V segment lost 1 base and the J segment 4 bases; nucleotides outside the gene matches: 2. Germline V gives CDR1 MNHEY, CDR2 SVGEGT. CDR3 sequence reads: CASSYWLAGETQYF. The DNA read from the CDR3 is TGTGCCAGCAGTTACTGGCTAGCGGGAGAGACC.

This clone was observed at least ten times. The chain's CDR3 is CASTPSVMNTEAFF. The sequenced part of the CDR3 DNA is TGTGCCAGTACGCCCAGCGTTATGAACACTGAA. The chain recombines TRBV19 with TRBJ1-1; no clear D gene. The read terminates 3 residues ahead of where the CDR3 ends, so the germline J gene completes it. V shed 7 bases and J shed 0 bases, with 12 bases lying between them. The CDR3 contains 14 residues. The germline gives CDR1 LNHDA, CDR2 SQIVND (reference sequence).

Ten or more counts support this clone. With the read ending 3 residues before the CDR3 end, the germline J gene is used to fill in that end. J is TRBJ1-5 and V is TRBV2, with D possibly matching TRBD1 (5 bases). Deletions cut 9 bases from V and 2 bases from J, with 14 bases between. The germline V gene has CDR1 SNHLY and CDR2 FYNNEI. The CDR3 has 14 amino acids. CDR3 DNA (partial): TGTGCCAGTTCTTGGGGGGACGGCAATCAGCCC. This translates into CASSWGDGNQP. In full, the CDR3 reads CASSWGDGNQPQHF.

This clone was seen ten or more times. The read terminates 3 residues before the CDR3 end, so the remaining end is supplied by the germline J gene. This chain links TRBV18 with TRBJ1-5, with D possibly TRBD1 on 6 matching bases. CDR3 length: 18 residues. Germline CDR1 reads KGHSH; CDR2 reads LQKENI. Deletions cut 2 bases from V and 0 bases from J, with 17 bases between. Partial CDR3 DNA: TGTGCCAGCTCACCAGGAGTCGGCAGGGGAAATAGCAATCAGCCC. Residues: CASSPGVGRGNSNQP. The entire CDR3 is CASSPGVGRGNSNQPQHF.

This clone has at least ten counts. Read sequence stops 3 residues before the CDR3 end, and the germline J gene provides the missing end. The rearrangement uses TRBV11-3 and TRBJ2-4; a possible D gene is TRBD2 (6 bases). The CDR3 sequence is 13 residues long. The ends were cut back, 5 bases at V and 5 bases at J, with 10 bases in the middle. Germline-derived CDR1 and CDR2 are SGHNT and YENEEA. The sequenced part of the CDR3 DNA is TGTGCCAGCAGCCAACGCGGGGAAAACATT. It is translated as CASSQRGENI. The entire CDR3 is CASSQRGENIQYF.

With respect to this clone: The read comes to an end 3 residues before the CDR3 does, leaving the germline J gene to fill in the end. The chain has TRBV30 and TRBJ1-6; D gene uncertain. CDR3 length: 13 residues. Germline V lookup: CDR1 GTSNPN, CDR2 SVGIG (reference sequence). Trimming stripped 3 bases from V and 7 bases from J, with 10 bases between. The DNA read from the CDR3 is TGTGCCTGGAGGGTGGGCGAGAATTCACCC. This gives the protein CAWRVGENSP. The whole CDR3 is CAWRVGENSPLHF.

This clone was found a few times. The CDR3 end falls 3 residues outside the read, so it is completed with the germline J gene. The chain recombines TRBV18 with TRBJ2-2, with TRBD1 matching over 7 bases. V was clipped by 3 bases and J by 4 bases; unmatched bases: 14. The CDR3 is 18 amino acids. CDR1 and CDR2 from the germline V gene are KGHSH and LQKENI. The chain's CDR3 is CASSPLDTETGFTGELFF. Partial CDR3 DNA: TGTGCCAGCTCACCCCTCGACACCGAGACAGGGTTCACCGGGGAG.

Remarks on this clone: The read is 3 residues too short to cover the CDR3 end, so that end is filled in from the germline J gene. The chain carries TRBV7-2 and TRBJ2-1, with D perhaps TRBD1 (5 bases). V was shortened by 6 bases and J by 6 bases, with 18 bases between the two germline ends. CDR1 and CDR2 (germline): SGHTA, FQGNSA. This CDR3 spans 15 amino acids. This CDR3 is CASSDEGRAGNEQFF. The sequenced part of the CDR3 DNA is TGTGCCAGCAGTGATGAAGGCAGGGCCGGCAATGAG.

This clone occurred many times. CDR3 DNA (partial): TGCAGTGCCGACGATCGAACCGGGACAGGGAGAATAGCCAAAAACATT. This sequence encodes CSADDRTGTGRIAKNI. In full, the CDR3 is CSADDRTGTGRIAKNIQYF. The V gene is TRBV20-1, the J gene TRBJ2-4; 9 bases agree with TRBD1. The missing CDR3 end, 3 residues past where the read stops, is filled in from the germline J gene. The V gene's germline CDR1 is DFQATT and CDR2 SNEGSKA (reference sequence). The CDR3 runs 19 residues. The trim removed 6 bases at V and 0 bases at J, leaving 18 bases unmatched.

This clone was picked up many times. The read gets to within 3 residues of the CDR3 end, and the germline J gene fills in the rest. This rearrangement joins TRBV5-1 to TRBJ2-7, with a tentative D call TRBD1 (5 bases). The length of the CDR3 is 17 residues. Germline V gene lookup returns CDR1 SGHRS and CDR2 YFSETQ. V dropped 2 bases and J dropped 0 bases, with 18 bases sitting between them. This CDR3 reads CASSLLPGPSISYEQYF. The covered CDR3 bases are TGCGCCAGCAGCTTATTACCAGGGCCGTCGATCTCCTACGAG. The full variable domain, in which reference TRBV5-1 and TRBJ2-7 provide the parts outside the CDR3, is KAGVTQTPRYLIKTRGQQVTLSCSPISGHRSVSWYQQTPGQGLQFLFEYFSETQRNKGNFPGRFSGRQFSNSRSEMNVSTLELGDSALYLCASSLLPGPSISYEQYFGPGTRLTVT.

This clone was recorded many times. The read ends 3 residues early relative to the CDR3; the germline J gene fills the gap. The chain is built from TRBV5-6 and TRBJ2-7, with 10 bases that match TRBD2. Germline CDR1 reads SGHDT; CDR2 reads YYEEEE. The V segment lost 4 bases and the J segment 0 bases; nucleotides outside the gene matches: 4. The CDR3 spans 15 residues. CDR3 loop: CASSRLAGGSYEQYF. Incomplete CDR3 DNA: TGTGCCAGCAGCAGGTTAGCGGGAGGCTCCTACGAG.

In its sample, this clone was seen many times. The CDR3 is cut off 3 residues early in the read; its end comes from the germline J gene. J is TRBJ2-3 and V is TRBV29-1, with a possible D match to TRBD1 (7 bases). In germline, CDR1 is SQVTM, CDR2 ANQGSEA. The CDR3 totals 13 residues. Trimming left V 1 base short and J 7 bases short, with 12 bases between. Incomplete CDR3 DNA: TGCAGCGTTGAAGGGCAGGGGGGAAATACG. The encoded protein is CSVEGQGGNT. The complete CDR3 reads CSVEGQGGNTQYF.

Worth noting for this clone: The read halts 3 residues ahead of the CDR3 end, with the missing end drawn from the germline J gene. This sequence joins TRBV6-2 or TRBV6-3 and TRBJ2-1, with 9 nucleotides matching TRBD2. V shed 6 bases, J shed 5 bases, and the junction held 8 bases outside the gene matches. CDR1 and CDR2 from the germline V gene are MNHEY and SVGEGT. The CDR3 totals 15 residues. The CDR3 sequence is CASRRPGLANNEQFF. CDR3 bases read: TGTGCCAGCAGACGACCGGGACTAGCAAACAATGAG.

This clone was counted a few times. Read data end 3 residues before the CDR3 end; the end is taken from the germline J gene. The rearrangement links TRBV7-8 to TRBJ2-7, with unresolved D. The CDR3 length is 13 residues. The germline CDR1 and CDR2 sequences are SGHVS and FQNEAQ. Trimming took off 1 base at V and 2 bases at J, with 6 bases between the two ends. The sequenced part of the CDR3 DNA is TGTGCCAGCAGCTTAGTTAGAGCCTACGAG. This gives the protein CASSLVRAYE. The entire CDR3 is CASSLVRAYEQYF.

A remark on this clone: From the germline J gene comes the end of the CDR3, since the read stops 3 residues before it. V is TRBV5-4 and J is TRBJ2-7; D is unclear. Germline lookup yields CDR1 SGHNT and CDR2 YYREEE (reference sequence). Trimming took 0 bases from V and 3 from J, leaving 7 bases between them. CDR3 length: 13 residues. The sequenced CDR3 bases are TGTGCCAGCAGCTTGGATAGCCTCTACGAG. It codes for CASSLDSLYE. In full, the CDR3 reads CASSLDSLYEQYF.

A word on this clone: The read ends 3 residues before the CDR3 terminus; that terminus is restored from the germline J gene. The V call is TRBV30, the J call TRBJ1-5, with 10 bases that match TRBD1. This CDR3 region has 16 residues. J gave up 7 bases and V 2 bases, and 11 bases lay outside the gene matches. The germline CDR1 and CDR2 sequences are GTSNPN and SVGIG (reference sequence). CDR3 protein: CAWSIVGQGTGQPQHF. CDR3 bases read: TGTGCCTGGAGTATCGTGGGACAGGGGACCGGGCAGCCC.

This clone has ten or more counts. The read terminates 3 residues ahead of where the CDR3 ends, so the germline J gene completes it. The chain couples TRBV20-1 to TRBJ1-1; D might be TRBD1 (6 bases). From germline, CDR1 is DFQATT and CDR2 SNEGSKA (reference sequence). CDR3 length equals 14 residues. V lost 2 bases, J lost 1 base, and 11 bases lay in between. The CDR3 DNA, read in part, is TGCAGTGCTAGAAGGGGACACTCGAACACTGAA. Its protein product is CSARRGHSNTE. The CDR3 in its entirety is CSARRGHSNTEAFF.

This clone was detected many times. The read stops 3 residues short of the end of the CDR3; the missing end is completed from the germline J gene. This sequence joins TRBV6-1 and TRBJ1-4, with 8 bases lining up with TRBD1. Trimming at V came to 4 bases and at J to 8 bases, leaving 6 bases not matched to a gene. The CDR3 covers 14 residues. Germline CDR1 MNHNS, CDR2 SASEGT. The sequenced part of the CDR3 DNA is TGTGCCAGCAGTGGACAGACAGGGGTCGAAAAA. Translation: CASSGQTGVEK. The complete CDR3 sequence is CASSGQTGVEKLFF.

This clone came up a few times. The CDR3 extends 3 residues past the end of the read, so its final part is completed from the germline J gene. The chain employs TRBV5-1 and TRBJ2-3; 8 nucleotides agree with TRBD2. V gave up 5 bases and J gave up 3 bases; unmatched junction bases: 5. Germline V CDR1 and CDR2: SGHRS, YFSETQ. The CDR3 length is 14 residues. CDR3 DNA (partial): TGCGCCAGCAGTCTGGGACTAGAGACAGATACG. This encodes CASSLGLETDT. The whole CDR3 region reads CASSLGLETDTQYF.

This clone showed up many times. The DNA ends 3 residues before the CDR3 does, and the rest of the CDR3 is filled in from the germline J gene. J is TRBJ2-5 and V is TRBV7-8; TRBD2 aligns across 14 bases. CDR1 SGHVS and CDR2 FQNEAQ come from the germline V gene. V lost 3 bases and J lost 6; bases outside the gene matches: 12. The CDR3 has 18 amino acids. CDR3 loop: CASSFLTSGRALRKTQYF. The CDR3 bases that were read are TGTGCCAGCAGCTTCCTGACTAGCGGGAGGGCCCTCAGGAAGACC. The whole variable domain, remainder taken from reference TRBV7-8 and TRBJ2-5, is GAGVSQSPRYKVAKRGQDVALRCDPISGHVSLFWYQQALGQGPEFLTYFQNEAQLDKSGLPSDRFFAERPEGSVSTLKIQRTQQEDSAVYLCASSFLTSGRALRKTQYFGPGTRLLVL.

Ten or more counts support this clone. Read sequence stops 3 residues before the CDR3 end, and the germline J gene provides the missing end. V and J are TRBV7-7 and TRBJ2-3, with 10 positions matching TRBD1. V lost 1 base to trimming and J lost 4 bases; unmatched junction nucleotides: 2. Germline values: CDR1 SSHAT, CDR2 FNYEAQ (reference sequence). CDR3 length equals 15 residues. The CDR3 bases that were read are TGTGCCAGCAGCTTAGGGGACAGGGGCTCAGATACG. It specifies CASSLGDRGSDT. The complete CDR3 sequence is CASSLGDRGSDTQYF.

This clone was detected ten times or more. The sequenced part of the CDR3 DNA is TGTGCCAGCTCACCAGAGATAGCGGGAGGGTTAAATGAG. Translated, it gives CASSPEIAGGLNE. The full CDR3 is CASSPEIAGGLNEQFF. The V gene is TRBV18, the J gene TRBJ2-1; 11 bases are shared with TRBD2. The sequence runs out 3 residues before the end of the CDR3; the remainder is reconstructed from the germline J gene. The CDR3 has 16 amino acids. The germline CDR1 and CDR2 sequences are KGHSH and LQKENI. J was trimmed by 7 bases and V by 2 bases; bases with no gene match: 7.